A single T cell receptor beta chain is shown here with its context. The data derive from a study of blood T cell repertoires in COVID-19. The trim removed 11 bases at V and 7 bases at J, leaving 10 bases unmatched. Germline CDR1 reads MDHEN; CDR2 reads SYDVKM. This CDR3 is built from 12 residues. The table came from immunoSEQ multiplex PCR; TCRdb's copy has only in-frame clones and leaves some out. The data contain about 400,000 clones, more than 85% of them singletons. The clonotype was recovered from a human donor in a cohort sampled during active COVID-19. The sequenced sample consisted of peripheral blood. The chain has TRBV28 and TRBJ2-7; 8 bases are a match to TRBD1. CDR3: CALGTGQQEQYF. The CDR3 coding sequence is TGTGCCTTAGGGACAGGTCAGCAAGAGCAGTACTTC.